A single sample gave rise to the 6 T cell receptor beta chains below, sequenced in a study of T cells expressing NK-cell markers. TCRdb re-called the 5' RACE reads; one entry per CDR3 protein, DNA not given. The table for this sample gives some 600,000 distinct CDR3 sequences. Sequenced sample: blood T cells: a sorted CD56 or NKG2C T cell subset, CD4+ or CD8+ T cells, or bulk PBMC T cells (not recorded which). These receptors were collected from a young man in good health.

The V gene is TRBV29-1, the J gene TRBJ2-1; without DNA, the TCRdb call of TRBD2 cannot be checked. Germline V lookup: CDR1 SQVTM, CDR2 ANQGSEA. The CDR3 spans 14 residues. The CDR3: CSAGGLAAWNEQFF.

The rearrangement uses TRBV2 and TRBJ2-1; TCRdb's D gene call, TRBD2, goes unchecked for lack of DNA. The CDR3 loop spans 16 amino acids. Germline-derived CDR1 and CDR2 are SNHLY and FYNNEI. CDR3: CASSDWRERTYNEQFF.

The CDR3 sequence is CASSTASAGNQPQHF. V gene TRBV6-1 combines with J gene TRBJ1-5. From germline, CDR1 is MNHNS and CDR2 SASEGT. CDR3 length equals 15 residues.

V gene TRBV29-1 combines with J gene TRBJ2-2; TCRdb reports TRBD2, a call that lacks DNA to check it against. This CDR3 spans 14 amino acids. In germline, CDR1 is SQVTM, CDR2 ANQGSEA. CDR3 loop: CSVLRELHTGELFF.

The chain has TRBV29-1 and TRBJ2-2; TCRdb reports TRBD2, a call that lacks DNA to check it against. This CDR3 is 14 amino acids long. Germline-derived CDR1 and CDR2 are SQVTM and ANQGSEA. This chain's CDR3 is CSVGSGRFAGELFF.

This chain links TRBV20-1 with TRBJ1-2; TCRdb picks TRBD1, but there is no DNA to check that call. The CDR3 runs to 14 residues. Germline assignment: CDR1 DFQATT and CDR2 SNEGSKA (reference sequence). The chain's CDR3 is CSARTGRGNYGYTF.